The 26 T cell receptor beta chains reported below all come from one sample, sequenced in a study of shared clonotypes between healthy human individuals. It was CD45RO-negative cells, positively selected for CCR7, that made up naive CD8 cells, with terminally differentiated effector memory CD45RA+ cells excluded. The protocol was immunoSEQ multiplex PCR, while the TCRdb copy is restricted to in-frame clones and leaves out a portion. The table shows roughly 2,000,000 clones, with about 94% occurring only once. Sequenced material: naive CD8+ T cells from PBMCs. The receptors originated from a man aged 18-30 years in good health. Some clones in this sample may be carry-over from other donors' samples.

This sequence joins TRBV6-1 and TRBJ1-1; tentative D call: TRBD1 (6 bases). The V gene's germline CDR1 is MNHNS and CDR2 SASEGT. The CDR3 is 14 residues long. The V end was cut by 2 bases, the J end by 1 base, with 8 bases between. Here the CDR3 reads CASSERQENTEAFF. The CDR3 DNA sequence: TGTGCCAGCAGTGAACGACAGGAGAACACTGAAGCTTTCTTT.

This chain links TRBV2 with TRBJ1-1, with D hard to call. Germline values: CDR1 SNHLY, CDR2 FYNNEI. The CDR3 covers 16 residues. V was clipped by 2 bases and J by 3 bases, with 16 bases between them. The CDR3 DNA sequence: TGTGCCAGCAGTGAAAATCCGAGCAGATTTGACACTGAAGCTTTCTTT. Translating it yields CASSENPSRFDTEAFF. Using reference TRBV2 and TRBJ1-1 for the parts outside the CDR3, the full variable domain is EPEVTQTPSHQVTQMGQEVILRCVPISNHLYFYWYRQILGQKVEFLVSFYNNEISEKSEIFDDQFSVERPDGSNFTLKIRSTKLEDSAMYFCASSENPSRFDTEAFFGQGTRLTVV.

The chain couples TRBV4-3 to TRBJ2-7; unclear D gene. Per germline, CDR1 LGHNA and CDR2 YSLEER. Trimming took 4 bases from V and 0 from J, leaving 7 bases between them. This CDR3 is 13 amino acids long. CDR3 nucleotide sequence: TGCGCCAGCAGCCCCGTCGGCTCCTACGAGCAGTACTTC. The encoded protein is CASSPVGSYEQYF.

This clone was detected a few times. The identical CDR3 is also encoded by other nucleotide sequences in the sample. The rearrangement uses TRBV27 and TRBJ1-2; TRBD1 matches 8 bases. The V gene's germline CDR1 is MNHEY and CDR2 SMNVEV (reference sequence). Trimming took 3 bases from V and 3 from J; bases not matched to a gene: 0. The CDR3 has 13 residues. The DNA for the CDR3 is TGTGCCAGCAGTTTGACAGGGGACTATGGCTACACCTTC. It translates to CASSLTGDYGYTF.

Of note for this clone: Mismatch with germline at one junction end may stem from a read error. The chain carries TRBV2 and TRBJ1-2; 8 bases match TRBD1. CDR3 length equals 16 residues. The germline V gene encodes CDR1 SNHLY and CDR2 FYNNEI. The CDR3 region has the DNA TGTGCCAGCAGTGAAGCGCGAAAAACAATAGGGACAGGTCTTCTCTTC. Translating gives CASSEARKTIGTGLLF.

This clone appeared a few times. Other DNA sequences in this sample translate to the same CDR3. V and J are TRBV19 and TRBJ1-5; D is unresolved. This CDR3 has 15 residues. V was pared by 2 bases and J by 4 bases, with 12 bases between. CDR1 LNHDA and CDR2 SQIVND come from the germline V gene (reference sequence). The CDR3 nucleotides are TGTGCCAGTAGTATAAGTTCGGTGGGGAATCAGCCCCAGCATTTT. Translating gives CASSISSVGNQPQHF.

The V and J genes are TRBV27 and TRBJ2-7; TRBD1 aligns across 11 bases. The CDR3 is 15 residues long. The ends lost 5 bases at V and 4 bases at J; junction bases unmatched: 7. In germline, CDR1 is MNHEY, CDR2 SMNVEV (reference sequence). The CDR3 reads CASSPMGTGGYEQYF. The DNA for the CDR3 is TGTGCCAGCAGTCCAATGGGGACAGGGGGTTACGAGCAGTACTTC.

This chain connects TRBV28 to TRBJ2-7, with 7 bases that match TRBD1. V lost 3 bases to trimming and J lost 0 bases; unmatched junction nucleotides: 8. The CDR3 contains 16 residues. From germline, CDR1 is MDHEN and CDR2 SYDVKM. The DNA for the CDR3 is TGTGCCAGCAGTTTCCACCGGGACAGTAGCTCCTACGAGCAGTACTTC. Its protein is CASSFHRDSSSYEQYF.

In this sample, this clone turned up a few times. The V and J genes are TRBV28 and TRBJ2-2, with 9 bases identical to TRBD2. The CDR3 runs to 15 residues. Trimming removed 2 bases from V and 3 bases from J; junction bases left unmatched: 1. Germline V gives CDR1 MDHEN, CDR2 SYDVKM. The CDR3 region is CASSLGGRDTGELFF. In DNA, the CDR3 is TGTGCCAGCAGTTTAGGCGGGAGGGACACCGGGGAGCTGTTTTTT.

The rearrangement uses TRBV14 and TRBJ1-2; possibly TRBD1 for D (5 bases). The V and J ends lost 1 base and 4 bases respectively, with 10 bases between them. The germline V gene has CDR1 SGHDN and CDR2 FVKESK. The CDR3 spans 14 residues. DNA of the CDR3: TGTGCCAGCAGCCAAGTCCGGGGGGGCTATGGCTACACCTTC. This gives the protein CASSQVRGGYGYTF.

This chain links TRBV4-1 with TRBJ2-7; D might be TRBD1 or TRBD2, each matching 5 bases. V dropped 1 base and J dropped 9 bases, with 13 bases sitting between them. The germline V gene encodes CDR1 MGHRA and CDR2 YSYEKL. The CDR3 runs 13 residues. As DNA, the CDR3 is TGCGCCAGCAGCCAAGCGGGGCTCGGGCGGCAGTACTTC. This gives the protein CASSQAGLGRQYF.

The rearrangement uses TRBV30 and TRBJ1-2, with D possibly TRBD1 on 5 matching bases. V gave up 4 bases and J gave up 9 bases, with 15 bases separating them. The germline gives CDR1 GTSNPN, CDR2 SVGIG (reference sequence). The CDR3 covers 12 residues. The CDR3 is CAWTLGVSSYTF. Here the CDR3 DNA reads TGTGCCTGGACCTTAGGGGTTTCAAGCTACACCTTC.

V is TRBV11-2 and J is TRBJ2-7; no firm D call. The V end lost 0 bases, the J end lost 5 bases, and 5 bases lay between the germline ends. The CDR3 is 12 amino acids. In germline, CDR1 is SGHAT, CDR2 FQNNGV. The CDR3 is CASSLDKNEQYF. The CDR3 DNA is TGTGCCAGCAGCTTAGATAAAAACGAGCAGTACTTC.

The chain combines TRBV6-6 with TRBJ1-5; no reliable D call. This CDR3 comprises 12 residues. The V end was cut by 8 bases, the J end by 0 bases, with 5 bases between. Germline lookup yields CDR1 MNHNY and CDR2 SVGAGI (reference sequence). The CDR3 protein is CASSGSNQPQHF. Written as DNA, the CDR3 is TGTGCCAGCTCCGGTAGCAATCAGCCCCAGCATTTT.

The rearrangement links TRBV28 to TRBJ2-2; 11 bases match TRBD2. V was pared by 2 bases and J by 3 bases, with 2 bases of the junction left unmatched. The CDR3 length is 16 residues. Germline values: CDR1 MDHEN, CDR2 SYDVKM. The CDR3 region has the DNA TGTGCCAGCAGTTTAGGGGGACTAGCGGACACCGGGGAGCTGTTTTTT. Amino acids: CASSLGGLADTGELFF. The complete variable domain, with remaining parts taken from reference TRBV28 and TRBJ2-2, reads DVKVTQSSRYLVKRTGEKVFLECVQDMDHENMFWYRQDPGLGLRLIYFSYDVKMKEKGDIPEGYSVSREKKERFSLILESASTNQTSMYLCASSLGGLADTGELFFGEGSRLTVL.

This chain links TRBV19 with TRBJ2-1; TRBD2 aligns across 10 bases. Germline V gives CDR1 LNHDA, CDR2 SQIVND (reference sequence). Trimming took 5 bases from V and 5 from J; bases not matched to a gene: 3. CDR3 length: 14 amino acids. The CDR3 is CASSWTSGNNEQFF. CDR3 nucleotides: TGTGCCAGTAGTTGGACTAGCGGAAACAATGAGCAGTTCTTC.

V is TRBV25-1 and J is TRBJ2-7; no definite D call. V was trimmed by 1 base and J by 0 bases, leaving 13 bases between them. The CDR3 totals 16 residues. CDR1 is MGHDK, CDR2 SYGVNS, per germline. The chain's CDR3 is CASSESIGPTSYEQYF. The CDR3 bases are TGTGCCAGCAGTGAATCAATAGGCCCCACCTCCTACGAGCAGTACTTC.

This chain uses TRBV7-9 with TRBJ2-3; 10 bases are shared with TRBD2. This CDR3 region has 16 residues. Looked up from germline, CDR1 is SEHNR and CDR2 is FQNEAQ (reference sequence). V gave up 2 bases and J gave up 4 bases; unmatched junction bases: 6. As DNA, the CDR3 is TGTGCCAGCAGCTTAACTAGCGGGAAGTTGGCAGATACGCAGTATTTT. Protein product: CASSLTSGKLADTQYF.

The gene calls are TRBV9 and TRBJ2-1, with D perhaps TRBD2 (5 bases). Germline-derived CDR1 and CDR2 are SGDLS and YYNGEE. V was trimmed by 0 bases and J by 4 bases, leaving 14 bases between them. CDR3 length: 16 residues. CDR3 protein: CASSVAWRVGYNEQFF. As DNA, the CDR3 is TGTGCCAGCAGCGTAGCATGGCGGGTAGGGTACAATGAGCAGTTCTTC.

The rearrangement links TRBV5-1 to TRBJ2-3, with TRBD2 matching 8 bases. V lost 5 bases and J lost 1; bases outside the gene matches: 3. Germline CDR1 SGHRS, CDR2 YFSETQ. This CDR3 comprises 14 residues. DNA for the CDR3: TGCGCCAGCAGTCGGCGGGGGGGCACAGATACGCAGTATTTT. Its translation is CASSRRGGTDTQYF.

Comment on this clone: The sample holds other DNA sequences that translate to the same CDR3. This rearrangement joins TRBV27 to TRBJ2-7, with TRBD2 identical over 10 bases. This CDR3 spans 13 amino acids. Germline trimming cut 8 bases from V and 2 bases from J; bases unmatched to any gene: 3. Germline V gene lookup returns CDR1 MNHEY and CDR2 SMNVEV (reference sequence). Here the CDR3 reads CASGAGGTYEQYF. In nucleotides, the CDR3 is TGTGCCAGCGGAGCGGGAGGGACCTACGAGCAGTACTTC.

The V call is TRBV9, the J call TRBJ2-5; perhaps TRBD1 as D (5 bases). The V end was cut by 4 bases, the J end by 2 bases, with 18 bases between. The CDR3 has 16 residues. Germline CDR1 and CDR2: SGDLS and YYNGEE. CDR3 sequence: CASSSPVTETQETQYF. The CDR3 DNA reads TGTGCCAGCAGCTCCCCGGTGACAGAGACACAAGAGACCCAGTACTTC.

The rearrangement uses TRBV27 and TRBJ1-5; D is unclear. Germline V gene data show CDR1 as MNHEY and CDR2 as SMNVEV (reference sequence). CDR3 length: 15 residues. The V end was cut by 5 bases, the J end by 2 bases, with 13 bases between. The DNA for the CDR3 is TGTGCCAGCAGTCCGGCGGGGTCTGGCAATCAGCCCCAGCATTTT. Amino acids: CASSPAGSGNQPQHF.

The rearrangement uses TRBV7-2 and TRBJ2-4, with D perhaps matching TRBD2 (6 bases). CDR1 and CDR2 (germline): SGHTA, FQGNSA. Trimming pared 4 bases from V and 2 bases from J, leaving 15 bases between. This CDR3 spans 16 amino acids. The CDR3 loop reads CASSSLGGNTKNIQYF. CDR3 bases: TGTGCCAGCAGCTCCCTCGGGGGAAATACCAAAAACATTCAGTACTTC.

This clone appeared once. The chain couples TRBV9 to TRBJ2-1, with D perhaps TRBD1 (6 bases). Germline V gene data show CDR1 as SGDLS and CDR2 as YYNGEE. The CDR3 length is 17 residues. Trimming shortened V by 6 bases and J by 10 bases, and 29 bases separated the two germline ends. The CDR3, as DNA: TGTGCCAGCACCCCCCCCGCGTCAGGGGTAGGACCCCCAGAGCAGTTCTTC. It codes for CASTPPASGVGPPEQFF. Together with reference TRBV9 and TRBJ2-1, the CDR3 gives the full variable domain: DSGVTQTPKHLITATGQRVTLRCSPRSGDLSVYWYQQSLDQGLQFLIQYYNGEERAKGNILERFSAQQFPDLHSELNLSSLELGDSALYFCASTPPASGVGPPEQFFGPGTRLTVL.

This sequence joins TRBV10-3 and TRBJ2-7; 7 positions match TRBD2. The germline gives CDR1 ENHRY, CDR2 SYGVKD. Trimming took 10 bases from V and 2 from J; bases not matched to a gene: 14. The CDR3 loop spans 15 amino acids. The CDR3 DNA reads as TGTGCCACCAAGGCCCAGGATGCGGGAGCCTACGAGCAGTACTTC. Its translation is CATKAQDAGAYEQYF.